This T cell receptor beta chain was retrieved from a study of spatial heterogeneity in lung cancer. Overall study: Samples came from 60 to 75 TRACERx patients with untreated early-stage lung cancer. There were consistently more beta-chain sequences detected than alpha-chain sequences.

General study points: Resection blood, more than follow-up blood, showed ubiquitous expanded tumor TCRs.

As concerns this clonotype: The antigen is unknown.

All TCR cDNA molecules were individually tagged with a unique molecular identifier. TCRdb re-derived calls from the 5' RACE reads in MiXCR, one entry per CDR3 protein. The sample holds under 150,000 distinct CDR3 sequences; more than 10% are singletons and the top ten take approximately 15%. The CDR3 contains 12 residues. CDR1 and CDR2 (germline): DFQATT, SNEGSKA (reference sequence). Trimming took 7 bases from V and 5 from J; bases not matched to a gene: 7. Time point given: blood at routine non-recurrence follow-up after resection. Unsorted whole RNA of tumor, nontumor lung or frozen PBMC was sequenced.

The specimen comprised PBMCs, sampled at follow-up. The clonotype originates from a male donor with early-stage non-small cell lung cancer. The rearrangement joins TRBV20-1 to TRBJ2-5, with 7 bases lining up with TRBD1. CDR3 sequence reads: CSGGQRVETQYF. The CDR3 nucleotides are TGCAGTGGGGGACAGAGGGTCGAGACCCAGTACTTC.